This note documents a single TCR beta chain sequence. The table came from immunoSEQ multiplex PCR; TCRdb's copy has only in-frame clones and leaves some out. The sample records about 80,000 clones, around 85% being singletons. The record originates from a study of blood T cell repertoires in COVID-19. As for the study in general: The United States, Italy and Spain provided the acute and convalescent COVID-19 samples.

Trimming shortened V by 6 bases and J by 2 bases, and 19 bases separated the two germline ends. The CDR3 is 17 residues long. The source is a man aged 25 to 45 with acute or convalescent COVID-19. The genes are TRBV23-1 and TRBJ2-2; TRBD1 is a possible D gene (6 bases). TRBV23-1 is recorded as an ORF, its role being uncertain. The specimen was peripheral blood. The CDR3 protein is CASRQGTRTYNTGELFF. CDR3 nucleotide sequence: TGCGCCAGCAGACAGGGCACCCGGACTTACAACACCGGGGAGCTGTTTTTT.